This TCR beta chain was identified in a study of blood T cell repertoires in COVID-19. V was trimmed by 5 bases and J by 4 bases, leaving 9 bases between them. Germline CDR1 and CDR2: SGHVS and FQNEAQ. This CDR3 spans 12 amino acids. Libraries were prepared by immunoSEQ multiplex PCR; TCRdb keeps only in-frame clonotypes and omits some of them. The table has about 180,000 clones, approximately 83% seen once; the top ten hold 1.5%. The chain joins TRBV7-8 to TRBJ2-7; D unresolved. Sequenced input: peripheral blood. This TCR derives from a human donor in a cohort sampled during active COVID-19. The CDR3 bases are TGTGCCAGCAGCCCCGGTCGGTACGAGCAGTACTTC. It specifies CASSPGRYEQYF.